Listed below are T cell receptor beta chains from one sample, sequenced in a study of control samples from healthy donors and cancer patients. The data were produced by immunoSEQ multiplex PCR, yet TCRdb's version contains in-frame clones alone and is incomplete. The sample consists of approximately 100,000 clones, roughly 88% of them appearing once. Sequenced sample: blood. The source is a man aged 25 to 40 in good health. Both conserved end residues are part of each CDR3. Fields, in order: V gene, D gene, clone size, J gene, CDR3 protein, CDR3 DNA. D genes are given only for firm matches. Size tells how often a clone was seen (once, few, many) or the class of an expanded clone, and some rows leave it out.

TRBV7-2,TRBD2,-,TRBJ2-1,CASSLAGGVYNEQFF,TGTGCCAGCAGCTTAGCGGGAGGGGTCTACAATGAGCAGTTCTTC
TRBV7-9,-,-,TRBJ2-3,CASRGEESTDTQYF,TGTGCCAGCAGGGGGGAAGAAAGCACAGATACGCAGTATTTT
TRBV5-6,TRBD1,-,TRBJ2-3,CASSRDRSPLTDTQYF,TGTGCCAGCAGCCGGGACAGGAGTCCCCTCACAGATACGCAGTATTTT
TRBV3-1/TRBV3-2,TRBD1,many,TRBJ2-7,CASSPGQGAGEQYF,TGTGCCAGCAGCCCCGGACAGGGGGCCGGCGAGCAGTACTTC
TRBV7-9,TRBD2,-,TRBJ2-1,CASSQGGTSDYNEQFF,TGTGCCAGCAGCCAAGGGGGGACTAGCGATTACAATGAGCAGTTCTTC
TRBV12-3/TRBV12-4,-,-,TRBJ2-1,CASSLLAFDEQFF,TGTGCCAGCAGTTTGCTAGCTTTCGATGAGCAGTTCTTC
TRBV18,-,-,TRBJ2-3,CASSLQEASTDTQYF,TGTGCCAGCTCACTTCAGGAGGCTAGCACAGATACGCAGTATTTT
TRBV15,-,-,TRBJ2-3,CATSTSPSGTDTQYF,TGTGCCACCAGCACAAGCCCCAGCGGCACAGATACGCAGTATTTT
TRBV5-1,-,-,TRBJ2-3,CASSIRGLTDTQYF,TGCGCCAGCAGCATCAGGGGCCTCACAGATACGCAGTATTTT
TRBV3-1/TRBV3-2,-,-,TRBJ2-1,CASSQVARPLYNEQFF,TGTGCCAGCAGCCAAGTAGCGCGACCACTGTACAATGAGCAGTTCTTC
TRBV13,TRBD2,-,TRBJ2-3,CASSPRLAGSTDTQYF,TGTGCCAGCAGCCCCCGACTAGCGGGAAGCACAGATACGCAGTATTTT
TRBV7-2,-,-,TRBJ1-4,CASSLRVGEKLFF,TGTGCCAGCAGCTTAAGGGTTGGTGAAAAACTGTTTTTT
TRBV2,-,-,TRBJ1-2,CASPSGPGVNYGYTF,TGTGCCAGCCCAAGTGGCCCCGGGGTCAACTATGGCTACACCTTC
TRBV27,-,-,TRBJ1-1,CASSPYDAGTDEAFF,TGTGCCAGCAGTCCCTACGACGCCGGGACCGATGAAGCTTTCTTT
TRBV19,TRBD2,-,TRBJ2-7,CASSSGTSATEQYF,TGTGCCAGTAGTTCGGGGACTAGCGCGACCGAGCAGTACTTC
TRBV30,TRBD2,-,TRBJ2-1,CAWSPSGTFYNEQFF,TGTGCCTGGAGCCCTAGCGGGACGTTCTACAATGAGCAGTTCTTC
TRBV4-2,-,-,TRBJ1-1,CASSQVIQESEAFF,TGTGCCAGCAGCCAAGTCATTCAGGAGTCTGAAGCTTTCTTT
TRBV3-1/TRBV3-2,-,-,TRBJ1-2,CASSPTLTTSGYTF,TGTGCCAGCAGCCCGACACTAACTACCTCCGGCTACACCTTC
TRBV9,-,-,TRBJ2-1,CASGTELSNEQFF,TGTGCCAGCGGGACGGAGCTCTCGAATGAGCAGTTCTTC
TRBV29-1,-,-,TRBJ2-1,CSGTHAGDEQFF,TGCAGCGGTACTCACGCGGGTGATGAGCAGTTCTTC
TRBV5-3,-,-,TRBJ2-3,CARSWAAEHCTDTQYF,TGTGCCAGAAGCTGGGCGGCGGAACACTGCACAGATACGCAGTATTTT
TRBV9,-,-,TRBJ2-2,CASSENSANTGELFF,TGTGCCAGCAGCGAGAATAGCGCGAACACCGGGGAGCTGTTTTTT
TRBV10-3,TRBD1,-,TRBJ2-3,CAIRASGTGVGRTDTQYF,TGTGCCATCAGGGCCTCGGGGACAGGGGTGGGGCGCACAGATACGCAGTATTTT
TRBV19,TRBD1,-,TRBJ2-7,CASSTSGTGEKQYF,TGTGCCAGTAGTACTTCCGGGACAGGGGAGAAGCAGTACTTC
TRBV3-1/TRBV3-2,TRBD1,-,TRBJ1-1,CASSQGPGQGAFF,TGTGCCAGCAGCCAAGGGCCGGGACAGGGAGCTTTCTTT
TRBV7-2,-,-,TRBJ1-1,CASSPIDQGHTEAFF,TGTGCCAGCAGCCCTATCGATCAGGGGCACACTGAAGCTTTCTTT
TRBV5-1,-,-,TRBJ1-2,CASSLDPTREGGYTF,TGCGCCAGCAGCTTGGACCCAACCCGCGAAGGTGGCTACACCTTC
TRBV10-2,-,-,TRBJ2-3,CASSPAGDTQYF,TGCGCCAGCAGCCCGGCCGGAGATACGCAGTATTTT
TRBV4-1,TRBD1,-,TRBJ2-3,CASSQETQGASDTQYF,TGCGCCAGCAGCCAAGAGACTCAGGGGGCATCAGATACGCAGTATTTT
TRBV25-1,TRBD1,-,TRBJ2-7,CASSRQGTYEQYF,TGTGCCAGCAGTAGACAGGGAACCTACGAGCAGTACTTC
TRBV5-1,-,few,TRBJ2-7,CASSLGGLNSYEQYF,TGCGCCAGCAGCTTGGGGGGCCTTAACTCCTACGAGCAGTACTTC
TRBV27,-,-,TRBJ1-5,CASSFLGGRNQPQHF,TGTGCCAGCAGTTTTTTGGGGGGCCGCAATCAGCCCCAGCATTTT
TRBV7-2,-,-,TRBJ2-7,CASSLGLHLGEQYF,TGTGCCAGCAGCCTCGGACTACACCTAGGCGAGCAGTACTTC
TRBV9,-,-,TRBJ1-3,CASSVEGLSGNTIYF,TGTGCCAGCAGCGTAGAGGGACTCTCTGGAAACACCATATATTTT
TRBV30,-,-,TRBJ1-1,CAWGITLGTEAFF,TGTGCCTGGGGAATAACGTTGGGCACTGAAGCTTTCTTT
TRBV11-2,-,-,TRBJ2-3,CASSLSTDTQYF,TGTGCCAGCAGCCTGTCCACAGATACGCAGTATTTT
TRBV7-3,TRBD2,-,TRBJ2-2,CASRPGGRRGTGELFF,TGTGCCAGCAGGCCTGGCGGGAGGCGGGGAACCGGGGAGCTGTTTTTT
TRBV10-3,-,-,TRBJ1-1,CAISESGGTEAFF,TGTGCCATCAGTGAGTCAGGGGGCACTGAAGCTTTCTTT
TRBV5-1,TRBD2,-,TRBJ2-7,CASSLTGTSYEQYF,TGCGCCAGCAGCTTAACCGGGACTAGCTACGAGCAGTACTTC
TRBV29-1,-,-,TRBJ1-2,CSVERYNYGYTF,TGCAGCGTTGAAAGGTATAACTATGGCTACACCTTC
TRBV28,-,-,TRBJ1-1,CASSPGPLYAFF,TGTGCCAGCAGTCCGGGACCCCTTTACGCTTTCTTT
TRBV5-1,-,-,TRBJ1-2,CASSHYGRSYGYTF,TGCGCCAGCAGCCATTATGGACGGTCCTATGGCTACACCTTC